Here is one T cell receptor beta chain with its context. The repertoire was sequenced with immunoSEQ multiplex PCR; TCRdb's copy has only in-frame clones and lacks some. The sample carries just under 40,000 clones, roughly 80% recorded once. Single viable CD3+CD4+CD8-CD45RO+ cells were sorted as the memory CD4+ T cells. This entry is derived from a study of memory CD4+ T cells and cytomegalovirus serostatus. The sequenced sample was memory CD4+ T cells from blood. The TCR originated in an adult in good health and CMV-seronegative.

The CDR3 sequence: CASFREGARYTEAFF. CDR3 DNA sequence: TGTGCCAGCTTTAGGGAGGGGGCAAGATACACTGAAGCTTTCTTT. The chain combines TRBV6-6 with TRBJ1-1; the match to TRBD1 covers 7 bases. Germline V CDR1 and CDR2: MNHNY, SVGAGI (reference sequence). Unmatched junction bases numbered 12, after V lost 8 bases and J lost 3 bases. The CDR3 covers 15 residues.